This T cell receptor beta chain appears in the sequencing data of a study of PD-1 blockade in classical Hodgkin lymphoma. This clone has more than one count but fewer than ten. The antigen remains undetermined. Overall study findings and caveats: Exclusion covered patients beginning nivolumab under 1 year post-ASCT. Complete responders started with a diversity level that resembled newly diagnosed patients at baseline. Prior therapy or disease activity may underlie the repertoire differences, whose causes remain undefined.

V was cut by 6 bases and J by 1 base, with 10 bases left in between. Germline CDR1 SNHLY, CDR2 FYNNEI. CDR3 length: 14 amino acids. Here immunoSEQ multiplex PCR was the method, and the copy in TCRdb shows in-frame clones only, minus some. Here the sample spans 50,000 to 65,000 clones, around nine tenths being singletons. Each patient's relapse followed autologous stem cell transplantation, and brentuximab vedotin exposure varied. V and J are TRBV2 and TRBJ1-5; D not resolved. The sample was peripheral blood mononuclear cells (PBMCs), taken before the second cycle of nivolumab. This TCR was recovered from a human donor with classical Hodgkin lymphoma. For the CDR3, the DNA is TGTGCCAGCAGGGACCGTTCGAGCAATCAGCCCCAGCATTTT. Protein product: CASRDRSSNQPQHF.